The 7 T cell receptor beta chains listed next were all sequenced from one sample in a study of T-cell reconstitution after alpha-beta-depleted transplantation in children. Unique molecular identifiers were used to barcode this TCRbeta library. MiXCR was run by TCRdb on the PCR reads, yielding one entry per CDR3 protein. Of 330,000 or so distinct CDR3 sequences in the sample, 10% were seen once. This specimen consisted of PBMCs, obtained before TCRalphabeta/CD19-depleted stem cell transplant. Every receptor here comes from a boy under two years old with acute myeloid leukemia, due to receive a stem cell transplant.

J is TRBJ2-7 and V is TRBV29-1; 9 bases match TRBD2. There are 12 residues in the CDR3. Germline lookup yields CDR1 SQVTM and CDR2 ANQGSEA. J was trimmed by 7 bases and V by 3 bases; bases with no gene match: 4. In DNA form, the CDR3 reads TGCAGCGTTGAGGGCGGGAGGGGAGAGCAGTACTTC. It is translated as CSVEGGRGEQYF.

In its sample, this clonotype was seen many times. V usage is TRBV28 and J usage is TRBJ2-2; D ambiguous. Germline V lookup: CDR1 MDHEN, CDR2 SYDVKM. The CDR3 has 13 amino acids. V lost 2 bases, J lost 8 bases, and 9 bases lay in between. The CDR3 DNA follows: TGTGCCAGCAGTTTAGTATCACGGGGGGAGCTGTTTTTT. It yields the protein CASSLVSRGELFF.

This clonotype was counted at least ten times. The chain joins TRBV14 to TRBJ2-1; 10 bases are shared with TRBD2. The CDR3 has 14 residues. V was pared by 3 bases and J by 8 bases, with 4 bases of the junction left unmatched. CDR1 SGHDN and CDR2 FVKESK come from the germline V gene. The CDR3 DNA reads as TGTGCCAGCAGCCATCTAGCGGGAGTCTATGAGCAGTTCTTC. Residues: CASSHLAGVYEQFF.

The chain combines TRBV29-1 with TRBJ1-1; possible D gene TRBD1, 5 bases. Germline loops: CDR1 SQVTM, CDR2 ANQGSEA. The CDR3 totals 13 residues. V dropped 4 bases and J dropped 0 bases, with 9 bases sitting between them. The CDR3 nucleotides read TGCAGCGTTGTGGGGGGAGTGAACACTGAAGCTTTCTTT. Residues: CSVVGGVNTEAFF.

This clonotype has ten or more counts. This rearrangement joins TRBV6-2 or TRBV6-3 to TRBJ2-4; D not certain. Germline CDR1 and CDR2: MNHEY and SVGEGT. The CDR3 extends over 14 amino acids. V lost 4 bases and J lost 8, with 15 bases in between. CDR3 protein: CASSLPNSGDIQYF. CDR3 nucleotides: TGTGCCAGCAGTTTACCAAATAGTGGGGACATTCAGTACTTC.

In this sample, this clonotype turned up a few times. One junction end disagrees with the germline gene, perhaps due to a read error. J is TRBJ2-3 and V is TRBV27; 7 bases line up with TRBD1. From germline, CDR1 is MNHEY and CDR2 SMNVEV (reference sequence). The CDR3 has 14 amino acids. The CDR3 region has the DNA TGTGCCAGCAGCTTATCGACAGGGACAGATACGCAGTATTTT. Amino acid sequence: CASSLSTGTDTQYF.

This clonotype occurred many times. The V gene is TRBV3-1, the J gene TRBJ1-6, with D possibly TRBD1 on 5 matching bases. Germline V gene lookup returns CDR1 LGHDT and CDR2 YNNKEL (reference sequence). Trimming left V 0 bases short and J 10 bases short, with 16 bases between. The CDR3 length is 16 residues. In DNA, the CDR3 is TGTGCCAGCAGCCAAGATTACAGGCGCGGAAGATCACCCCTCCACTTT. Encoded protein: CASSQDYRRGRSPLHF. Together with reference TRBV3-1 and TRBJ1-6, the CDR3 gives the full variable domain: DTAVSQTPKYLVTQMGNDKSIKCEQNLGHDTMYWYKQDSKKFLKIMFSYNNKELIINETVPNRFSPKSPDKAHLNLHINSLELGDSAVYFCASSQDYRRGRSPLHFGNGTRLTVT.